The present T cell receptor (beta chain) was sequenced within a study of T cells in Graves' hyperthyroidism and ophthalmopathy. Points from the study as a whole: Blood shared most expanded thyroid clonotypes above 0.001.

Patients were excluded for uncontrolled infection, other autoimmune disease, pregnancy or lactation. The source of the PBMCs was 8 to 10 ml of fresh peripheral blood. This clonotype was seen ten or more times. Its antigen is undetermined. Amplified TCR beta CDR3 regions came from RNA transcripts. HTBI primers drove first-round RT-PCR of the TCR CDR3. In TCRdb, the multiplex PCR reads were re-called with MiXCR into one record per CDR3 protein. The data show fewer than 600,000 distinct CDR3 sequences, with about 14% seen just once and over 11% held by the top ten. The germline CDR1 and CDR2 sequences are SEHNR and FQNEAQ (reference sequence). The V and J ends lost 4 bases and 6 bases, in that order; junction bases with no gene match: 3. The CDR3 runs to 14 residues.

This sequence originates from a woman aged 40 to 50 with Graves' hyperthyroidism. The chain recombines TRBV7-9 with TRBJ2-1; 10 bases are a match to TRBD2. The sequenced sample consisted of blood. The chain's CDR3 is CASSSSGGGNEQFF. DNA for the CDR3: TGTGCCAGCAGCTCTAGCGGGGGTGGCAATGAGCAGTTCTTC.